What follows are 14 T cell receptor beta chains derived from one specimen sequenced in a study of beta chain features in type 1 diabetes. Study-level results: TCRB CDR3 length was moderately but significantly reduced in all four CD4+ subsets of Type 1 diabetes patients.

Expressed TCRB transcripts were sequenced because the isolated RNA had all been reverse transcribed beforehand. Repertoires were generated with immunoSEQ multiplex PCR, while TCRdb's copy carries only in-frame clones and drops some. The sample lists more than 250,000 clones, 15% seen once, with 0.015% to 0.017% in the top ten. Which antigens these TCRs recognize remains unknown. Sequencing was done on a sample of naive CD4+ T cells from blood. All receptors come from a man aged 18 to 35 with type 1 diabetes.

This rearrangement joins TRBV7-9 to TRBJ2-3, with 9 bases fitting TRBD2. The CDR3 totals 18 residues. V lost 3 bases, J lost 2 bases, and 12 bases stayed unmatched. Germline CDR1 and CDR2: SEHNR and FQNEAQ (reference sequence). The CDR3 loop is CASSFPPGASGITDTQYF. In nucleotides, the CDR3 is TGTGCCAGCAGCTTCCCCCCGGGGGCTAGCGGGATCACAGATACGCAGTATTTT.

The chain joins TRBV7-9 to TRBJ2-7, with 7 nucleotides matching TRBD1. This CDR3 is built from 14 residues. The ends lost 4 bases at V and 6 bases at J; junction bases unmatched: 9. Germline V gives CDR1 SEHNR, CDR2 FQNEAQ (reference sequence). CDR3 sequence: CASSSYRGGGEQYF. The CDR3 DNA sequence: TGTGCCAGCAGCTCATACAGGGGTGGTGGCGAGCAGTACTTC.

This clone occurred a few times. The chain combines TRBV7-9 with TRBJ1-4; D gene ambiguous. Germline CDR1 and CDR2: SEHNR and FQNEAQ (reference sequence). Between the trimmed V and J ends, which lost 4 bases and 5 bases, there was a span of 14 bases. The CDR3 loop spans 15 amino acids. The CDR3 sequence: CASSSNRRANEKLFF. CDR3 coding DNA: TGTGCCAGCAGCTCGAACCGGAGGGCCAATGAAAAACTGTTTTTT.

The V gene is TRBV7-2, the J gene TRBJ2-4, with 8 bases lining up with TRBD2. CDR3 length: 17 amino acids. Per the germline V gene, CDR1 is SGHTA and CDR2 is FQGNSA. Trimming at V came to 1 base and at J to 8 bases, leaving 13 bases not matched to a gene. CDR3 sequence reads: CASSLVYGLAEGDIQYF. CDR3 bases: TGTGCCAGCAGCTTAGTATACGGACTAGCCGAGGGGGACATTCAGTACTTC.

Points on this clone: The sample has other DNA sequences that encode this CDR3 too. The chain is built from TRBV18 and TRBJ2-5; tentatively, D is TRBD2 (6 bases). V was pared by 2 bases and J by 5 bases, with 6 bases between. Per the germline V gene, CDR1 is KGHSH and CDR2 is LQKENI. The CDR3 consists of 12 residues. CDR3 region: CASSPGGETQYF. The CDR3, as DNA: TGTGCCAGCTCACCAGGGGGGGAGACCCAGTACTTC.

The chain links TRBV9 to TRBJ2-7; 8 positions agree with TRBD1. CDR1 is SGDLS, CDR2 YYNGEE, per germline. CDR3 length: 14 amino acids. V trimming: 3 bases; J trimming: 7 bases; junction bases outside the gene matches: 9. CDR3 amino acids: CASSAQTGAEEQYF. The DNA for the CDR3 is TGTGCCAGCAGCGCCCAGACAGGGGCAGAGGAGCAGTACTTC.

The chain employs TRBV7-6 and TRBJ2-7; TRBD2 might be the D (5 bases). The CDR3 covers 16 residues. V lost 5 bases to trimming and J lost 0 bases, with 17 bases between them. The V gene's germline CDR1 is SGHVS and CDR2 FNYEAQ. CDR3 DNA: TGTGCCAGCAGCCCGGGGATGGGTAGGAGCTCCTACGAGCAGTACTTC. This encodes CASSPGMGRSSYEQYF. Looking up the rest from reference TRBV7-6 and TRBJ2-7 gives the full variable domain: GAGVSQSPRYKVTKRGQDVALRCDPISGHVSLYWYRQALGQGPEFLTYFNYEAQQDKSGLPNDRFSAERPEGSISTLTIQRTEQRDSAMYRCASSPGMGRSSYEQYFGPGTRLTVT.

The gene calls are TRBV11-2 and TRBJ2-1; 8 bases match TRBD1. Per germline, CDR1 SGHAT and CDR2 FQNNGV. Trimming cost V 5 bases and J 0 bases; bases outside gene matches: 3. The CDR3 totals 15 residues. CDR3 sequence (DNA): TGTGCCAGCAGCCGTGGACAGGGCTCCTACAATGAGCAGTTCTTC. Its protein is CASSRGQGSYNEQFF.

With regard to this clone: The same CDR3 can be traced to other DNA sequences in this sample. This chain uses TRBV7-2 with TRBJ2-3; D is ambiguous. V was clipped by 5 bases and J by 2 bases, with 5 bases between them. This CDR3 has 12 residues. CDR1 and CDR2 (germline): SGHTA, FQGNSA. In DNA, the CDR3 is TGTGCCAGCAGCCTCTACACAGATACGCAGTATTTT. This sequence encodes CASSLYTDTQYF.

This chain uses TRBV7-2 with TRBJ2-7; 7 nucleotides align to TRBD1. V shed 5 bases and J 6 bases; nucleotides not matched to a gene: 10. The CDR3 contains 14 residues. Germline CDR1 SGHTA, CDR2 FQGNSA. CDR3 in amino acids: CASSTRQGRTEQYF. CDR3 in DNA: TGTGCCAGCAGCACGAGACAGGGTAGGACCGAGCAGTACTTC.

This clone was detected only a few times. The chain links TRBV5-1 to TRBJ2-1; 9 bases line up with TRBD2. Germline V gives CDR1 SGHRS, CDR2 YFSETQ. V gave up 4 bases and J gave up 15 bases; unmatched junction bases: 11. CDR3 length: 13 residues. This CDR3 is CASSPGTSPAWFF. The CDR3 bases are TGCGCCAGCAGCCCTGGGACTAGCCCAGCGTGGTTCTTC.

The chain employs TRBV19 and TRBJ2-4; D remains unclear. CDR3 size: 16 residues. Between the trimmed V and J ends, which lost 5 bases and 0 bases, there was a span of 14 bases. Germline CDR1 reads LNHDA; CDR2 reads SQIVND (reference sequence). For the CDR3, the DNA is TGTGCCAGTAGTCCTAGTGACCGGATAGCCAAAAACATTCAGTACTTC. Residues: CASSPSDRIAKNIQYF. The entire variable domain, with the rest obtained from reference TRBV19 and TRBJ2-4, is as follows: DGGITQSPKYLFRKEGQNVTLSCEQNLNHDAMYWYRQDPGQGLRLIYYSQIVNDFQKGDIAEGYSVSREKKESFPLTVTSAQKNPTAFYLCASSPSDRIAKNIQYFGAGTRLSVL.

This clone was picked up a small number of times. The V call is TRBV5-1, the J call TRBJ2-3, with 7 bases aligning to TRBD2. Losses at the gene ends were 4 bases for V and 11 bases for J; bases not matched to a gene: 16. This CDR3 has 15 residues. Germline CDR1 SGHRS, CDR2 YFSETQ. The CDR3 coding sequence is TGCGCCAGCAGCCCGAGCGGGGACTGGGGCCGGGGGCAGTATTTT. Its translation is CASSPSGDWGRGQYF.

This clone showed up just a few times. The chain links TRBV7-9 to TRBJ1-2; 9 bases map to TRBD1. CDR1 is SEHNR, CDR2 FQNEAQ, per germline (reference sequence). Trimming cost V 6 bases and J 6 bases; bases outside gene matches: 8. The CDR3 runs to 14 residues. The CDR3 nucleotides read TGTGCCAGCAGGCCCGGGACAGGGAATCATGGCTACACCTTC. It specifies CASRPGTGNHGYTF.